These 12 T cell receptor beta chains originate from one sample sequenced in a study of Graves' ophthalmopathy and Graves' hyperthyroidism. Investigators amplified TCR beta CDR3 regions from RNA transcripts. The workflow started with a first-round RT-PCR run with HTBI primers and then moved on to a second-round multiplex PCR. TCRdb processed the multiplex PCR reads anew with MiXCR; each CDR3 protein has one entry. The profile shows under 250,000 distinct CDR3 sequences, 25% to 30% of them singletons. The specimen sequenced was peripheral blood. The receptors here all came from a man in his forties or fifties with Graves' ophthalmopathy.

The chain uses TRBV6-2 or TRBV6-3 and TRBJ2-5; no reliable D call. CDR1 is MNHEY and CDR2 is SVGEGT in the germline V gene. Trimming removed 4 bases from V and 5 bases from J, with 14 bases in between. The CDR3 has 14 amino acids. CDR3 sequence reads: CASSSDPVGETQYF. The CDR3, as DNA: TGTGCCAGCAGTTCCGACCCTGTGGGGGAGACCCAGTACTTC.

This clonotype was counted at least ten times. This sequence joins TRBV7-9 and TRBJ1-2; D unclear. Germline CDR1 SEHNR, CDR2 FQNEAQ (reference sequence). With 8 bases removed from V and 6 bases from J, the gap between germline ends came to 16 bases. The CDR3 is 13 residues long. The CDR3 sequence: CASFLLVLHGYTF. The CDR3 DNA sequence: TGTGCCAGCTTCTTACTGGTTCTCCATGGCTACACCTTC.

This clonotype showed up many times. The chain is built from TRBV30 and TRBJ1-1; 7 bases map to TRBD1. CDR1 is GTSNPN and CDR2 is SVGIG in the germline V gene (reference sequence). The V segment lost 2 bases and the J segment 4 bases; nucleotides outside the gene matches: 7. The CDR3 has 14 residues. CDR3 protein: CAWSYPGQFTEAFF. The CDR3 DNA reads TGTGCCTGGAGTTATCCGGGACAGTTCACTGAAGCTTTCTTT. The variable domain in full, with the rest retrieved from reference TRBV30 and TRBJ1-1, is SQTIHQWPATLVQPVGSPLSLECTVEGTSNPNLYWYRQAAGRGLQLLFYSVGIGQISSEVPQNLSASRPQDRQFILSSKKLLLSDSGFYLCAWSYPGQFTEAFFGQGTRLTVV.

The table lists this clonotype with many counts. The CDR3 nucleotides read TGTGCCTGGATGACTAGCGGAACCTACGAGCAGTACTTC. Translation gives CAWMTSGTYEQYF. The chain has TRBV30 and TRBJ2-7, with 9 bases matching TRBD2. The CDR3 is made up of 13 amino acids. Germline CDR1 reads GTSNPN; CDR2 reads SVGIG (reference sequence). V shed 4 bases and J 2 bases; nucleotides not matched to a gene: 3.

This clonotype was counted once. This chain uses TRBV11-2 with TRBJ2-7; tentative D call: TRBD2 (7 bases). The CDR3 is 16 residues long. The V gene's germline CDR1 is SGHAT and CDR2 FQNNGV. V lost 5 bases and J lost 0, with 17 bases in between. This CDR3 reads CASSPIGGGPSYEQYF. DNA of the CDR3: TGTGCCAGCAGCCCCATAGGGGGAGGGCCCTCCTACGAGCAGTACTTC.

In this sample, this clonotype turned up many times. This chain uses TRBV28 with TRBJ1-1; D unclear. Per the germline V gene, CDR1 is MDHEN and CDR2 is SYDVKM. The germline V and J ends were trimmed by 3 bases and 5 bases, with 7 bases remaining between them. The CDR3 runs to 12 residues. CDR3 residues: CASSLTGTEAFF. The CDR3 DNA reads TGTGCCAGCAGTTTGACGGGGACTGAAGCTTTCTTT.

This clonotype has at least ten counts. The chain links TRBV2 to TRBJ2-7; 8 positions agree with TRBD1. V shed 6 bases, J shed 0 bases, and the junction held 1 base outside the gene matches. Germline V CDR1 and CDR2: SNHLY, FYNNEI. This CDR3 is 13 amino acids long. CDR3 loop: CASRTGDSYEQYF. The DNA of the CDR3 is TGTGCCAGCAGGACAGGGGACTCCTACGAGCAGTACTTC.

This rearrangement joins TRBV30 to TRBJ1-2; D is possibly TRBD1 (6 bases). There are 14 residues in the CDR3. V lost 4 bases to trimming and J lost 2 bases, with 14 bases between them. Looked up from germline, CDR1 is GTSNPN and CDR2 is SVGIG (reference sequence). CDR3 coding DNA: TGTGCCTGGAACCCGACAGGATCGAACTATGGCTACACCTTC. As protein: CAWNPTGSNYGYTF.

The rearrangement links TRBV12-3 or TRBV12-4 to TRBJ1-2; D is unclear. The CDR3 loop spans 12 amino acids. Trimming shortened V by 3 bases and J by 5 bases, and 7 bases separated the two germline ends. The CDR3 spells CASSLVEYGYTF. The CDR3, as DNA: TGTGCCAGCAGTTTGGTAGAGTATGGCTACACCTTC.

This clonotype was detected ten times or more. CDR3 amino acids: CASSLAARFTAEAFF. CDR3 nucleotide sequence: TGTGCCAGCAGCTTAGCCGCAAGGTTCACGGCCGAAGCTTTCTTT. This chain uses TRBV7-2 with TRBJ1-1; unclear D gene. The CDR3 is made up of 15 amino acids. V lost 0 bases, J lost 8 bases, and 16 bases lay in between. Germline assignment: CDR1 SGHTA and CDR2 FQGNSA.

The genes are TRBV6-4 and TRBJ1-1; D is perhaps TRBD1 (5 bases). The V gene's germline CDR1 is MRHNA and CDR2 SNTAGT. CDR3 length: 15 residues. Trimming pared 2 bases from V and 2 bases from J, leaving 12 bases between. The CDR3 is CASSDGTGLNTEAFF. CDR3 DNA sequence: TGTGCCAGCAGTGACGGAACAGGTCTCAACACTGAAGCTTTCTTT.

This chain links TRBV6-1 with TRBJ2-7, with D unclear. CDR1 is MNHNS and CDR2 is SASEGT in the germline V gene. Deletions cut 7 bases from V and 1 base from J, with 14 bases between. The CDR3 is 14 amino acids. CDR3 region: CASKKGRLSYEQYF. For the CDR3, the DNA is TGTGCCAGCAAGAAGGGCAGGCTGTCCTACGAGCAGTACTTC.